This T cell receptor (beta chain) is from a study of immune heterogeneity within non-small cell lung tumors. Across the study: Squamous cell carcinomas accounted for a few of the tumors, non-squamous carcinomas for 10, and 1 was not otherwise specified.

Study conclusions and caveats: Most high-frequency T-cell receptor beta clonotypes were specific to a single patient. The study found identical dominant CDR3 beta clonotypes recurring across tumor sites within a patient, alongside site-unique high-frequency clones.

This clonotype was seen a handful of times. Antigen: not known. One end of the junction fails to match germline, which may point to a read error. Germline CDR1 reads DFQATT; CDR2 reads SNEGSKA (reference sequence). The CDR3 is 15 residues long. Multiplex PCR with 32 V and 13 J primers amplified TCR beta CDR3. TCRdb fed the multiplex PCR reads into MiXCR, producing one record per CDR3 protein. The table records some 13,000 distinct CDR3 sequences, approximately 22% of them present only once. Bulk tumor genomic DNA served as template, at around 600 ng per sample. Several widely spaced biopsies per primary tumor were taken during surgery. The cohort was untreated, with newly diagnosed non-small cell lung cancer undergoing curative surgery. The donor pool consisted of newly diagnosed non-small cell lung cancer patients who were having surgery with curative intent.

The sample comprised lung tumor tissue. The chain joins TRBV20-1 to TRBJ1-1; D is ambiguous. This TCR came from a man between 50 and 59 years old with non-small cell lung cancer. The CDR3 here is CSARGGGRLNTKAFF. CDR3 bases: TGCAGTGCTAGAGGGGGAGGCCGGCTTAACACTAAAGCTTTCTTT.